This T cell receptor (beta chain) was documented in a study of cytomegalovirus exposure and HLA in healthy donors. This clone came up a few times. Losses at the gene ends were 7 bases for V and 6 bases for J; bases not matched to a gene: 8. CDR3 length: 15 amino acids. The germline gives CDR1 SEHNR, CDR2 FQNEAQ (reference sequence). In the PCR, 60 Vbeta and 13 Jbeta primers were used. Here immunoSEQ multiplex PCR was the method, and the copy in TCRdb shows in-frame clones only, minus some. The table has fewer than 65,000 clones, approximately 80% seen once. Sequencing was done on a sample of PBMCs. The receptor comes from a woman aged 40 to 50 in good health and CMV-seropositive. This chain links TRBV7-9 with TRBJ2-2; 10 positions agree with TRBD2. The CDR3 nucleotides read TGTGCCAGCACCGGCGGAGCGGGGGGGCCCGGGGAGCTGTTTTTT. Residues: CASTGGAGGPGELFF.